A single sample gave rise to the 13 T cell receptor beta chains below, sequenced in a study of blood T cells in healthy people across ages. A J-beta primer mix and a sample-barcoded 5' primer were used in a second PCR of about 7 to 12 cycles. TCRdb analysed the 5' RACE reads with MiXCR anew, one entry per CDR3 protein. In the table there are around 1,000,000 distinct CDR3 sequences, around 25% of which are singletons. The sample also formed part of further work on T cells of mothers and their children.

The specimen sequenced was blood. The receptors stem from a girl aged 2 to 9 in good health.

This clonotype occurred a few times. The V call is TRBV4-2, the J call TRBJ2-7; no definite D call. Germline V gene lookup returns CDR1 LGHNA and CDR2 YNFKEQ. V lost 0 bases and J lost 2, with 8 bases in between. The CDR3 is 14 amino acids. CDR3: CASSQEPSAYEQYF. CDR3 DNA sequence: TGTGCCAGCAGCCAAGAGCCTAGTGCCTACGAGCAGTACTTC.

The V call is TRBV5-5, the J call TRBJ2-1; D could derive from TRBD1 or TRBD2 (5 bases each). Germline loops: CDR1 SGHKS, CDR2 YYEKEE (reference sequence). V shed 3 bases and J shed 7 bases, with 11 bases lying between them. The length of the CDR3 is 13 residues. The CDR3 reads CASSSTWGNEQFF. CDR3 sequence (DNA): TGTGCCAGCAGCTCGACCTGGGGGAATGAGCAGTTCTTC.

CDR3 nucleotides: TGTGCCAGCAGGCCCTTAGAAACTTTAGCCAAAAACATTCAGTACTTC. Protein sequence: CASRPLETLAKNIQYF. The rearrangement links TRBV12-3 or TRBV12-4 to TRBJ2-4; D gene uncertain. The V gene lost 6 bases and the J gene lost 0 bases, with 15 bases spanning the gap. The CDR3 runs 16 residues.

The J gene is TRBJ1-2, the V gene TRBV4-1; no reliable D call. The V gene lost 8 bases and the J gene lost 0 bases, with 4 bases spanning the gap. This CDR3 comprises 11 residues. CDR1 MGHRA and CDR2 YSYEKL come from the germline V gene. In DNA, the CDR3 is TGCGCCAGCGCCGCTAACTATGGCTACACCTTC. This codes for CASAANYGYTF.

The table lists this clonotype with a few counts. The rearrangement joins TRBV15 to TRBJ2-6; no definite D call. This CDR3 region has 14 residues. V was clipped by 3 bases and J by 1 base, with 4 bases between them. In germline, CDR1 is LNHNV, CDR2 YYDKDF (reference sequence). CDR3 DNA sequence: TGTGCCACCAGCAGGAAGTCTGGGGCCAACGTCCTGACTTTC. Translation gives CATSRKSGANVLTF. The full variable domain, with the rest looked up from reference TRBV15 and TRBJ2-6, is DAMVIQNPRYQVTQFGKPVTLSCSQTLNHNVMYWYQQKSSQAPKLLFHYYDKDFNNEADTPDNFQSRRPNTSFCFLDIRSPGLGDTAMYLCATSRKSGANVLTFGAGSRLTVL.

This clonotype was seen a handful of times. The chain links TRBV2 to TRBJ2-3; TRBD2 matches at 10 bases. Germline V gene data show CDR1 as SNHLY and CDR2 as FYNNEI. The CDR3 extends over 14 amino acids. The trim removed 4 bases at V and 3 bases at J, leaving 1 base unmatched. CDR3 sequence: CASSASGRTDTQYF. The DNA for the CDR3 is TGTGCCAGCAGTGCTAGCGGGAGAACAGATACGCAGTATTTT.

J is TRBJ1-2 and V is TRBV12-3 or TRBV12-4; D unclear. V lost 7 bases, J lost 4 bases, and 10 bases lay in between. CDR3 length: 12 residues. CDR3 loop: CASNWLVYGYTF. CDR3 nucleotide sequence: TGTGCCAGCAACTGGTTGGTCTATGGCTACACCTTC.

About this clonotype itself: Compared with germline, one end of the junction differs, possibly owing to a read error. The chain links TRBV11-2 to TRBJ2-7, with D tentatively TRBD1 (5 bases). The CDR3 runs 12 residues. Germline CDR1 reads SGHAT; CDR2 reads FQNNGV. In nucleotides, the CDR3 is TGCGCCAGCAGGAATCCAGGGTTCGAGCAGTACTTC. It encodes CASRNPGFEQYF.

The CDR3 DNA follows: TGTGCCAGCAGTAATCCGGGACGAAACTCGGATGAGCAGTTCTTC. Translated, it gives CASSNPGRNSDEQFF. V gene TRBV6-5 combines with J gene TRBJ2-1; D is perhaps TRBD1 or TRBD2 (5 bases each). Germline lookup yields CDR1 MNHEY and CDR2 SVGAGI. The V end was cut by 5 bases, the J end by 8 bases, with 19 bases between. The CDR3 length is 15 residues.

The rearrangement uses TRBV7-8 and TRBJ2-1; D is perhaps TRBD1 (6 bases). This CDR3 contains 14 residues. CDR1 SGHVS and CDR2 FQNEAQ come from the germline V gene. Trimming cost V 1 base and J 2 bases, with 6 bases left between them. The DNA for the CDR3 is TGTGCCAGCAGCTTAGGACAGGCCTACAATGAGCAGTTCTTC. Amino acids: CASSLGQAYNEQFF.

J is TRBJ2-1 and V is TRBV6-6; the D is unclear. The CDR3 spans 13 residues. The V gene lost 10 bases and the J gene lost 1 base, with 11 bases spanning the gap. CDR1 MNHNY and CDR2 SVGAGI come from the germline V gene (reference sequence). CDR3 in amino acids: CATESDSYNEQFF. The CDR3 bases are TGTGCCACAGAGAGCGATTCCTACAATGAGCAGTTCTTC.

This clonotype has a handful of counts. V and J are TRBV6-6 and TRBJ1-2; perhaps TRBD1 as D (6 bases). Germline-derived CDR1 and CDR2 are MNHNY and SVGAGI (reference sequence). Trimming took 0 bases from V and 2 from J, leaving 7 bases between them. The CDR3 totals 14 residues. CDR3 residues: CASSYSGGNYGYTF. In nucleotides, the CDR3 is TGTGCCAGCAGTTACTCAGGGGGGAACTATGGCTACACCTTC.

This rearrangement joins TRBV2 to TRBJ1-4; D gene ambiguous. The CDR3 length is 14 residues. Deletions cut 1 base from V and 5 bases from J, with 8 bases between. Germline V gives CDR1 SNHLY, CDR2 FYNNEI. The CDR3 nucleotides are TGTGCCAGCAGTGAAGGTATTGCGAATGAAAAACTGTTTTTT. It encodes CASSEGIANEKLFF.